Below, one TCR beta chain is given with its context. The antigen is not known. This sample was taken from a study of vaccination and CD4 T cells after COVID-19. Described treatment: roughly 10-day PBMC culture with coronavirus spike peptide pools or control peptides (ViraFEST assay). The CDR3 has 14 residues. V was shortened by 6 bases and J by 3 bases, with 13 bases between the two germline ends. Cultured CD4+ T-cell DNA underwent Oncomine TCR Beta short-read sequencing. In TCRdb, the PCR reads were re-called with MiXCR into one record per CDR3 protein. The table includes 11,000 to 15,000 distinct CDR3 sequences, around 60% detected once.

The source is a human donor who had recovered from COVID-19. Sequenced sample: CD4+ T cells from blood, cultured in vitro. V is TRBV12-3 or TRBV12-4 and J is TRBJ2-3, with D tentatively TRBD1 (7 bases). The CDR3 loop reads CASSLPGGTDTQYF. CDR3 coding DNA: TGTGCCAGCAGCCTTCCAGGGGGGACAGATACGCAGTATTTT.